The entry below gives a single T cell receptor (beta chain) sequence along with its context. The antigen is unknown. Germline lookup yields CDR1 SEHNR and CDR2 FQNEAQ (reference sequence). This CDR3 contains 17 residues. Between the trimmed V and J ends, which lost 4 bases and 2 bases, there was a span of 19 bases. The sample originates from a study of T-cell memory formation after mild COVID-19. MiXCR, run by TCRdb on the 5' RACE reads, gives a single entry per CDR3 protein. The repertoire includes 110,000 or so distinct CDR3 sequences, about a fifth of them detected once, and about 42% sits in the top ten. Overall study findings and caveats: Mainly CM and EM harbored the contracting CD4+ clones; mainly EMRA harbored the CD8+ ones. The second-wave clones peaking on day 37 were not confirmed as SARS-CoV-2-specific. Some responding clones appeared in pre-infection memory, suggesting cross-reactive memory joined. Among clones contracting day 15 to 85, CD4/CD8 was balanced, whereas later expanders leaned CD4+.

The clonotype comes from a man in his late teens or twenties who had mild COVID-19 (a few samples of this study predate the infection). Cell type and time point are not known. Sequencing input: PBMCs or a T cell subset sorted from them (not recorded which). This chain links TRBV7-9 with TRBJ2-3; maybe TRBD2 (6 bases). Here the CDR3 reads CASSSTIRGGITDTQYF. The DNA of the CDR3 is TGTGCCAGCAGCTCCACCATCCGTGGGGGGATCACAGATACGCAGTATTTT.